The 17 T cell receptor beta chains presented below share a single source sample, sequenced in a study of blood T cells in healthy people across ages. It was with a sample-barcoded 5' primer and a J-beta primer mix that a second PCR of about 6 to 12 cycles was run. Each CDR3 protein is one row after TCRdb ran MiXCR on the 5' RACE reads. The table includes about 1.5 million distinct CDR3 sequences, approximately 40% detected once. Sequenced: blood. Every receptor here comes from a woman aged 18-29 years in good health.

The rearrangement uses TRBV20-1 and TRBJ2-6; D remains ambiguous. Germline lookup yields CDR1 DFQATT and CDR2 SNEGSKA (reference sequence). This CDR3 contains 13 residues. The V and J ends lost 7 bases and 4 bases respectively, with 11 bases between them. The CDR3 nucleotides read TGCAGTGGCTGGGTGCCCGGGGCCAACGTCCTGACTTTC. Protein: CSGWVPGANVLTF.

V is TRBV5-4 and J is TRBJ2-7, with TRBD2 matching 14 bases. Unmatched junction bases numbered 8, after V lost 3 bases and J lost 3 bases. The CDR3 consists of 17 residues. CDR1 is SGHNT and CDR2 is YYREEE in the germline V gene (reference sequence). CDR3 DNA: TGTGCCAGCAGCTGGGGACTAGCGGGAGCTAAGGTCTACGAGCAGTACTTC. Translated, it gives CASSWGLAGAKVYEQYF.

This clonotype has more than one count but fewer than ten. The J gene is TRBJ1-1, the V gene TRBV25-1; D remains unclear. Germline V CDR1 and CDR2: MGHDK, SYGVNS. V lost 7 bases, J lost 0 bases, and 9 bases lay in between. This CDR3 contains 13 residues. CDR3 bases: TGTGCCAGCATAAACCCTCTGAACACTGAAGCTTTCTTT. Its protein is CASINPLNTEAFF.

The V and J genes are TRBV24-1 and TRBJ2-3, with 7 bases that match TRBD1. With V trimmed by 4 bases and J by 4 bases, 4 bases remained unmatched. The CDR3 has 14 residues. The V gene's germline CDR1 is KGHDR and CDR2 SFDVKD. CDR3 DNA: TGTGCCACCAGTGAAGGGGGCAAAGCAGATACGCAGTATTTT. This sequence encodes CATSEGGKADTQYF.

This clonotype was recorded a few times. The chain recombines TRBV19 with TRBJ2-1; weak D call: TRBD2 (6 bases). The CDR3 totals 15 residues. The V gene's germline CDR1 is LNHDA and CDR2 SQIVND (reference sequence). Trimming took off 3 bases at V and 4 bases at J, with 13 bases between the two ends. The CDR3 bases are TGTGCCAGTAGTATCCGGCTAGCGAATTACAATGAGCAGTTCTTC. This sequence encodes CASSIRLANYNEQFF.

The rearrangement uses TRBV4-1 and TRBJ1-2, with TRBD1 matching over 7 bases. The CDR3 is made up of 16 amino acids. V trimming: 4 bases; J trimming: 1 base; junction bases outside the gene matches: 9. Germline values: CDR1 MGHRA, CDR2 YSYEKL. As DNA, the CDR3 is TGCGCCAGCAGCCTGATCACCGGGACAGTTAACTATGGCTACACCTTC. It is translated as CASSLITGTVNYGYTF.

The CDR3 region has the DNA TGTGCCAGCAGTTTAGGGGGAGGGATCGATCAGCCCCAGCATTTT. Protein product: CASSLGGGIDQPQHF. The gene calls are TRBV27 and TRBJ1-5, with D perhaps TRBD1 (5 bases). Germline V gene lookup returns CDR1 MNHEY and CDR2 SMNVEV (reference sequence). V shed 2 bases and J shed 5 bases, with 13 bases lying between them. There are 15 residues in the CDR3.

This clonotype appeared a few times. The CDR3 DNA reads as TGTGCCAGCAGCCAAGCAGGGCGGGCTAACGAGCAGTACTTC. As protein: CASSQAGRANEQYF. This chain connects TRBV3-1 to TRBJ2-7; either TRBD1 or TRBD2 may supply D (5 bases each). CDR1 and CDR2 (germline): LGHDT, YNNKEL (reference sequence). V lost 1 base and J 5 bases, leaving 12 bases between the germline ends. This CDR3 region has 14 residues.

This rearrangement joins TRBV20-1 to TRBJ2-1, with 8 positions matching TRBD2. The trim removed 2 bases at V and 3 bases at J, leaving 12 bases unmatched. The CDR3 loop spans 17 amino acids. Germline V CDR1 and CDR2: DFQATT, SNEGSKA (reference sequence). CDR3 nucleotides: TGCAGTGCTAGAAACTTAGCGGGGACTCGAAACTACAATGAGCAGTTCTTC. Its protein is CSARNLAGTRNYNEQFF.

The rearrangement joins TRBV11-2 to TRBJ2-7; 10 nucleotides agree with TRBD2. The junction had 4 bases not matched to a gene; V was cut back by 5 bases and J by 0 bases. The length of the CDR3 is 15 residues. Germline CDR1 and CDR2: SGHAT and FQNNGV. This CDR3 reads CASSTLAGSSYEQYF. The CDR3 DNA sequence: TGTGCCAGCAGCACACTAGCGGGGTCCTCCTACGAGCAGTACTTC.

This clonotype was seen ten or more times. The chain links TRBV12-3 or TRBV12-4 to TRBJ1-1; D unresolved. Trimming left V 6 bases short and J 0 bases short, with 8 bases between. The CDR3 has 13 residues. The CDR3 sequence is CASSRGMNTEAFF. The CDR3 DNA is TGTGCCAGCAGCCGAGGGATGAACACTGAAGCTTTCTTT.

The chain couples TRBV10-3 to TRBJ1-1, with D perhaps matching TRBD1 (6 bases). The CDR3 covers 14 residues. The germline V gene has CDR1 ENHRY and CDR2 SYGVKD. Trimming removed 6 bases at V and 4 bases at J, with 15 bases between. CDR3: CAIRETGTGTEAFF. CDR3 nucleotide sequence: TGTGCCATCAGGGAAACAGGGACGGGCACTGAAGCTTTCTTT.

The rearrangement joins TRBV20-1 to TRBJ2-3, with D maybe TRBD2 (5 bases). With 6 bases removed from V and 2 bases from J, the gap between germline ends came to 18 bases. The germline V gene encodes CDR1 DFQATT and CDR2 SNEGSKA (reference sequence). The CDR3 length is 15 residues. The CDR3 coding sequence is TGCAGTGCGGAACCGCTGGGAGCGTACACAGATACGCAGTATTTT. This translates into CSAEPLGAYTDTQYF.

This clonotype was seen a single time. The CDR3 DNA reads as TGTGCCAGCAGTCCGACGAAGCCGGACAGGGGTCGCTATGGCTACACCTTC. This translates into CASSPTKPDRGRYGYTF. The rearrangement uses TRBV12-3 or TRBV12-4 and TRBJ1-2; 9 nucleotides match TRBD1. Trimming took 5 bases from V and 4 from J; bases not matched to a gene: 14. This CDR3 is 17 amino acids long.

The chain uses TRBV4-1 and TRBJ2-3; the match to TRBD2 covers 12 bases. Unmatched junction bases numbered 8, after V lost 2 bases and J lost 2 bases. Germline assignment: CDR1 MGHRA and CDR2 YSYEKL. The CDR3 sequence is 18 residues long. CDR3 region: CASSQSHRTSGNTDTQYF. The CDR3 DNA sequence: TGCGCCAGCAGCCAATCCCACCGGACTAGCGGGAACACAGATACGCAGTATTTT.

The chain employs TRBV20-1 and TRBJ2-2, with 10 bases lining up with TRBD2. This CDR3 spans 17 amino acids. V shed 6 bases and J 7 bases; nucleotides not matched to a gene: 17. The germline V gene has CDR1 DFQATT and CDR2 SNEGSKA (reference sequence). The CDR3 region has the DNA TGCAGTGCAAAGATTGCCGGGACTAGCGCCTGGGGCGGGGAGCTGTTTTTT. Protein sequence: CSAKIAGTSAWGGELFF.

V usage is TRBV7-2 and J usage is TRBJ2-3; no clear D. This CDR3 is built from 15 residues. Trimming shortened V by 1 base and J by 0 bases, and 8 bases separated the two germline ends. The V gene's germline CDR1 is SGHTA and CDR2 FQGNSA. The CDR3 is CASSLDSWSTDTQYF. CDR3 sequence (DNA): TGTGCCAGCAGCTTAGACAGTTGGAGCACAGATACGCAGTATTTT.